These 6 T cell receptor beta chains share one sample of origin, sequenced in a study of regulatory T cells in long-lasting Graves disease. Libraries of TCR beta came from iRepertoire HTBI primers plus Arm-PCR of CDR3 regions. MiXCR was run by TCRdb on the multiplex PCR reads, yielding one entry per CDR3 protein. The sample gives fewer than 650,000 distinct CDR3 sequences, about 15% of which show up once; 18% is in the top ten. Time point denoted: newly diagnosed GD, antithyroid drugs for less than 3 months. PBMCs provided the RNA from which the TCR library was made. These records were also assigned to another study, of T cells in Graves' hyperthyroidism and ophthalmopathy.

Sequencing used peripheral blood mononuclear cells (PBMCs), obtained at new diagnosis, from a patient treated with antithyroid drugs. These receptor sequences come from a woman aged 25 to 45 with Graves disease.

This clonotype has just a few counts. The V call is TRBV28, the J call TRBJ2-2; TRBD1 matches at 10 bases. Germline V CDR1 and CDR2: MDHEN, SYDVKM. V lost 5 bases to trimming and J lost 6 bases; unmatched junction nucleotides: 6. The CDR3 loop spans 15 amino acids. The CDR3 spells CASSVPGQGSGELFF. The DNA for the CDR3 is TGTGCCAGCAGTGTCCCGGGACAGGGGTCCGGGGAGCTGTTTTTT.

This clonotype occurred many times. The chain links TRBV28 to TRBJ2-7; 8 bases align to TRBD1. There are 16 residues in the CDR3. Trimming at V came to 5 bases and at J to 4 bases, leaving 13 bases not matched to a gene. CDR1 is MDHEN and CDR2 is SYDVKM in the germline V gene. DNA of the CDR3: TGTGCCAGCAGTCGGCTGACAGGGGCCACCCCATACGAGCAGTACTTC. Translating it yields CASSRLTGATPYEQYF.

This clonotype was seen many times. The CDR3 sequence is CSASLAGGGNEQFF. In DNA, the CDR3 is TGCAGCGCATCTCTAGCGGGAGGGGGAAATGAGCAGTTCTTC. The rearrangement joins TRBV29-1 to TRBJ2-1; 12 nucleotides line up with TRBD2. The CDR3 runs 14 residues. CDR1 SQVTM and CDR2 ANQGSEA come from the germline V gene. Trimming at V came to 7 bases and at J to 7 bases, leaving 8 bases not matched to a gene.

The chain joins TRBV28 to TRBJ1-1, with 12 bases lining up with TRBD1. V lost 8 bases, J lost 0 bases, and 16 bases stayed unmatched. The V gene's germline CDR1 is MDHEN and CDR2 SYDVKM. This CDR3 has 19 residues. For the CDR3, the DNA is TGTGCCAGCGGATCCGGGACAGGGGGCCTGAGGGGGGTGAACACTGAAGCTTTCTTT. Protein: CASGSGTGGLRGVNTEAFF.

As regards this clonotype: One end of the junction varies from germline; a read error may be responsible. The chain combines TRBV19 with TRBJ2-2; 7 nucleotides agree with TRBD1. The CDR3 runs to 13 residues. CDR1 is LNHDA and CDR2 is SQIVND in the germline V gene (reference sequence). The CDR3 DNA is TGTGCCACCAAGGACAGGAACACCGGGGAGCTGTCTTTT. Translated, it gives CATKDRNTGELSF.

This clonotype was recorded many times. The chain employs TRBV7-9 and TRBJ1-1; possibly TRBD1 for D (6 bases). This CDR3 region has 14 residues. The germline CDR1 and CDR2 sequences are SEHNR and FQNEAQ (reference sequence). V lost 4 bases and J lost 4, with 13 bases in between. CDR3 loop: CASSSYTGSTEAFF. The CDR3 DNA is TGTGCCAGCAGCTCCTATACAGGGAGCACTGAAGCTTTCTTT. Based on the CDR3 plus reference TRBV7-9 and TRBJ1-1, the full variable domain is DTGVSQNPRHKITKRGQNVTFRCDPISEHNRLYWYRQTLGQGPEFLTYFQNEAQLEKSRLLSDRFSAERPKGSFSTLEIQRTEQGDSAMYLCASSSYTGSTEAFFGQGTRLTVV.